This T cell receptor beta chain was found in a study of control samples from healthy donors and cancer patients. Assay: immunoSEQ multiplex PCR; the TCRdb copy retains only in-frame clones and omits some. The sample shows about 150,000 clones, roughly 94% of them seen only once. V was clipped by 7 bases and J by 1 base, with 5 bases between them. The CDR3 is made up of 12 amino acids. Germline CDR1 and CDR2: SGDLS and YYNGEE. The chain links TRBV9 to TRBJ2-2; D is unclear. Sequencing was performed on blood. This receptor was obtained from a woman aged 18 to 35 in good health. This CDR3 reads CASGRNTGELFF. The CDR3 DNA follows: TGTGCCAGCGGCCGGAACACCGGGGAGCTGTTTTTT.